One sample yielded the 7 T cell receptor beta chains listed below, sequenced in a study of identical twins. Via MiXCR, TCRdb re-called the 5' RACE reads, giving one row per CDR3 protein. The sample holds 700,000 to 950,000 distinct CDR3 sequences, more than 9% seen once. This sample was also put to use in a study of yellow fever vaccine responses in identical twins.

Sequencing was carried out using PBMCs. These TCRs come from a woman younger than 30 in good health.

This clonotype was counted only a few times. This sequence joins TRBV11-3 and TRBJ2-1, with TRBD1 matching 9 bases. CDR3 length: 15 amino acids. Germline assignment: CDR1 SGHNT and CDR2 YENEEA. V lost 4 bases, J lost 5 bases, and 6 bases stayed unmatched. The CDR3 coding sequence is TGTGCCAGCAGCTCGGACAGGGGTAGGGACAATGAGCAGTTCTTC. Its translation is CASSSDRGRDNEQFF.

The count of this clonotype is one. Being one base from a much bigger clone, this may be a read error. The rearrangement joins TRBV3-1 to TRBJ2-1; D unresolved. Germline V lookup: CDR1 LGHDT, CDR2 YNNKEL (reference sequence). This CDR3 is 12 amino acids long. Trimming removed 8 bases at V and 4 bases at J, with 9 bases between. CDR3 nucleotides: TGTGCCAGCGGGAAGACTTACAATGAGCAGTTCTTC. This encodes CASGKTYNEQFF.

The chain couples TRBV7-9 to TRBJ1-2; TRBD1 aligns across 11 bases. The CDR3 is 16 residues long. Losses at the gene ends were 1 base for V and 4 bases for J; bases not matched to a gene: 5. Germline V CDR1 and CDR2: SEHNR, FQNEAQ (reference sequence). CDR3 in DNA: TGTGCCAGCAGCTTAGAGAGGACAGGGGGCCGCTATGGCTACACCTTC. Its protein product is CASSLERTGGRYGYTF.

This clonotype was seen only a few times. The rearrangement joins TRBV24-1 to TRBJ2-3; perhaps D is TRBD1 or TRBD2 (5 bases each). The CDR3 totals 15 residues. Germline V gene data show CDR1 as KGHDR and CDR2 as SFDVKD. The V gene lost 7 bases and the J gene lost 0 bases, with 13 bases spanning the gap. The CDR3 DNA follows: TGTGCCACCAGGCCGGGGACGGTTAGCACAGATACGCAGTATTTT. It specifies CATRPGTVSTDTQYF.

The J gene is TRBJ2-7, the V gene TRBV14; D unclear. Trimming stripped 0 bases from V and 0 bases from J, with 6 bases between. Germline V gene lookup returns CDR1 SGHDN and CDR2 FVKESK. The CDR3 has 14 amino acids. The CDR3 loop is CASSQDTISYEQYF. In DNA, the CDR3 is TGTGCCAGCAGCCAAGACACTATCTCCTACGAGCAGTACTTC.

This clonotype was seen more than once but under ten times. This chain connects TRBV6-1 to TRBJ2-7; the D gene could be TRBD1 or TRBD2 (6 bases each). This CDR3 has 13 amino acids. Trimming left V 5 bases short and J 6 bases short, with 14 bases between. Per germline, CDR1 MNHNS and CDR2 SASEGT. CDR3 protein: CASSPGGGSEQYV. The CDR3 coding sequence is TGTGCCAGCAGTCCCGGAGGGGGTTCCGAGCAGTACGTC.

This clonotype was seen more than once but under ten times. The CDR3 coding sequence is TGTGCCAGCAGCTTCTCCCCACTACTAGCGGGAGGGCCCTTCGCCCAGTTCTTC. Translation: CASSFSPLLAGGPFAQFF. The V gene is TRBV11-1, the J gene TRBJ2-1; 13 nucleotides match TRBD2. CDR3 size: 18 residues. V lost 3 bases to trimming and J lost 13 bases; unmatched junction nucleotides: 18. Germline V lookup: CDR1 SGHAT, CDR2 FQDESV (reference sequence).